The 18 T cell receptor beta chains reported below all come from one sample, sequenced in a study of long-term antiretroviral therapy in people with HIV. It was version v3.0 of the immunoSEQ assay that was run at survey level. The table came from immunoSEQ multiplex PCR; TCRdb's copy has only in-frame clones and leaves some out. The data show about 36,000 clones, 80% seen once. Sequencing was performed on unsorted PBMCs, taken 3.4 years after starting antiretroviral therapy. The receptors shown here come from a man aged 25 to 45 with HIV.

The chain combines TRBV7-2 with TRBJ1-1; a possible D gene is TRBD1 (6 bases). Germline CDR1 SGHTA, CDR2 FQGNSA. This CDR3 has 15 amino acids. The germline V and J ends were trimmed by 3 bases and 0 bases, with 11 bases remaining between them. DNA of the CDR3: TGTGCCAGCAGCTTTCCGGGACATCTGAACACTGAAGCTTTCTTT. Translating gives CASSFPGHLNTEAFF.

The CDR3 DNA reads as TGTGCCACCAGCAGAGAAAGACAGGAATATCAGCCCCAGCATTTT. Amino acid sequence: CATSRERQEYQPQHF. The chain joins TRBV15 to TRBJ1-5, with D possibly TRBD1 on 6 matching bases. The length of the CDR3 is 15 residues. The germline V and J ends were trimmed by 0 bases and 5 bases, with 11 bases remaining between them. Germline V lookup: CDR1 LNHNV, CDR2 YYDKDF (reference sequence).

The V gene is TRBV28, the J gene TRBJ2-1; TRBD1 matches 7 bases. The CDR3 length is 16 residues. Germline-derived CDR1 and CDR2 are MDHEN and SYDVKM. Unmatched junction bases numbered 8, after V lost 6 bases and J lost 0 bases. The CDR3 nucleotides read TGTGCCAGCAGCCGAAGCAGGGGGAGCTCCTACAATGAGCAGTTCTTC. Protein: CASSRSRGSSYNEQFF. Looking up the rest from reference TRBV28 and TRBJ2-1 gives the full variable domain: DVKVTQSSRYLVKRTGEKVFLECVQDMDHENMFWYRQDPGLGLRLIYFSYDVKMKEKGDIPEGYSVSREKKERFSLILESASTNQTSMYLCASSRSRGSSYNEQFFGPGTRLTVL.

V usage is TRBV28 and J usage is TRBJ2-2, with TRBD2 matching 7 bases. V was clipped by 4 bases and J by 4 bases; unmatched bases: 6. This CDR3 is built from 15 residues. Germline assignment: CDR1 MDHEN and CDR2 SYDVKM. The CDR3 sequence is CASSSPSGGTGELFF. Here the CDR3 DNA reads TGTGCCAGCAGTTCACCTAGCGGAGGCACCGGGGAGCTGTTTTTT.

V usage is TRBV7-7 and J usage is TRBJ2-5, with TRBD1 as a possible D gene (6 bases). Trimming removed 5 bases at V and 6 bases at J, with 16 bases between. CDR1 SSHAT and CDR2 FNYEAQ come from the germline V gene (reference sequence). This CDR3 spans 14 amino acids. CDR3 sequence: CASSQDRGVKTQYF. The CDR3 DNA reads TGTGCCAGCAGCCAGGACAGAGGCGTGAAGACCCAGTACTTC.

V and J are TRBV5-1 and TRBJ1-1; TRBD1 matches 8 bases. This CDR3 is built from 13 residues. Germline V gene lookup returns CDR1 SGHRS and CDR2 YFSETQ. J gave up 8 bases and V 4 bases, and 7 bases lay outside the gene matches. CDR3 loop: CASSTRQGLEAFF. Written as DNA, the CDR3 is TGCGCCAGCAGCACCCGACAGGGGCTGGAAGCTTTCTTT.

The chain joins TRBV6-1 to TRBJ2-3; 7 nucleotides agree with TRBD2. The CDR3 covers 16 residues. Trimming removed 4 bases from V and 2 bases from J; junction bases left unmatched: 9. CDR1 MNHNS and CDR2 SASEGT come from the germline V gene. CDR3 sequence: CASSVSSGSPTDTQYF. In nucleotides, the CDR3 is TGTGCCAGCAGTGTTTCTAGCGGCTCCCCCACAGATACGCAGTATTTT.

The gene calls are TRBV18 and TRBJ2-2, with unresolved D. Germline V gene lookup returns CDR1 KGHSH and CDR2 LQKENI. There are 12 residues in the CDR3. The V gene lost 8 bases and the J gene lost 3 bases, with 7 bases spanning the gap. Here the CDR3 reads CASARYTGELFF. The CDR3 region has the DNA TGTGCCAGCGCTAGATACACCGGGGAGCTGTTTTTT.

This clone was detected only a few times. The genes are TRBV10-1 and TRBJ2-1; D uncertain. The germline CDR1 and CDR2 sequences are WNHNN and SYGVQD (reference sequence). The CDR3 length is 16 residues. The germline V and J ends were trimmed by 0 bases and 1 base, with 10 bases remaining between them. CDR3 loop: CASSESLDGSYNEQFF. Written as DNA, the CDR3 is TGCGCCAGCAGTGAGTCGTTGGACGGTTCCTACAATGAGCAGTTCTTC.

This sequence joins TRBV25-1 and TRBJ1-1, with TRBD1 matching over 7 bases. The CDR3 runs 18 residues. CDR1 and CDR2 (germline): MGHDK, SYGVNS. The junction had 14 bases not matched to a gene; V was cut back by 4 bases and J by 0 bases. The CDR3 sequence is CASSGNRGSWGMNTEAFF. CDR3 bases: TGTGCCAGCAGTGGGAACAGGGGTTCATGGGGCATGAACACTGAAGCTTTCTTT.

This chain uses TRBV2 with TRBJ1-1; D is unclear. V was pared by 5 bases and J by 3 bases, with 10 bases between. Germline CDR1 and CDR2: SNHLY and FYNNEI. The CDR3 consists of 13 residues. The CDR3 is CASSTGFYTEAFF. Written as DNA, the CDR3 is TGTGCCAGCAGTACGGGGTTCTACACTGAAGCTTTCTTT.

This chain uses TRBV7-6 with TRBJ1-2; possibly TRBD1 for D (5 bases). The CDR3 sequence is 14 residues long. The germline V gene has CDR1 SGHVS and CDR2 FNYEAQ. Deletions cut 5 bases from V and 4 bases from J, with 14 bases between. The CDR3 DNA is TGTGCCAGCAGCCTACGGGACGGGACCTATGGCTACACCTTC. Residues: CASSLRDGTYGYTF.

The chain has TRBV6-1 and TRBJ2-7, with 10 bases that match TRBD1. Germline loops: CDR1 MNHNS, CDR2 SASEGT. The CDR3 is 15 amino acids. V lost 6 bases, J lost 4 bases, and 9 bases stayed unmatched. CDR3 DNA: TGTGCCAGCAGAGACAGACAGGGGGCATCGTACGAGCAGTACTTC. Amino acid sequence: CASRDRQGASYEQYF.

Only one count was recorded for this clone. The chain combines TRBV6-4 with TRBJ2-1, with 11 bases identical to TRBD2. The CDR3 runs to 14 residues. The trim removed 8 bases at V and 7 bases at J, leaving 7 bases unmatched. Germline V lookup: CDR1 MRHNA, CDR2 SNTAGT. The CDR3 loop reads CASAVAGGRNEQFF. The CDR3 DNA sequence: TGTGCCAGCGCCGTAGCGGGAGGGCGGAATGAGCAGTTCTTC.

In DNA, the CDR3 is TGTGCCACCAGCAGAGATCGCGCTAGCGGGAGGGTTCGAGGCAATGAGCAGTTCTTC. It yields the protein CATSRDRASGRVRGNEQFF. The J gene is TRBJ2-1, the V gene TRBV15; TRBD2 matches 12 bases. Germline V gene lookup returns CDR1 LNHNV and CDR2 YYDKDF (reference sequence). V was pared by 0 bases and J by 6 bases, with 12 bases of the junction left unmatched. The CDR3 consists of 19 residues.

The V and J genes are TRBV27 and TRBJ1-4; weak D call: TRBD1 (5 bases). This CDR3 has 17 residues. Per the germline V gene, CDR1 is MNHEY and CDR2 is SMNVEV (reference sequence). V was pared by 2 bases and J by 3 bases, with 16 bases between. The CDR3 DNA follows: TGTGCCAGCAGTTTAGGGCCTCCGACAGTAGCTAATGAAAAACTGTTTTTT. Amino acids: CASSLGPPTVANEKLFF. The full variable domain, its missing parts supplied by reference TRBV27 and TRBJ1-4, is EAQVTQNPRYLITVTGKKLTVTCSQNMNHEYMSWYRQDPGLGLRQIYYSMNVEVTDKGDVPEGYKVSRKEKRNFPLILESPSPNQTSLYFCASSLGPPTVANEKLFFGSGTQLSVL.

The V gene is TRBV28, the J gene TRBJ2-7; the match to TRBD1 covers 10 bases. The V segment lost 5 bases and the J segment 7 bases; nucleotides outside the gene matches: 11. This CDR3 spans 15 amino acids. The germline CDR1 and CDR2 sequences are MDHEN and SYDVKM. The chain's CDR3 is CASSATGQGVGEQYF. CDR3 sequence (DNA): TGTGCCAGCAGTGCTACAGGACAGGGGGTGGGGGAGCAGTACTTC. Supplemented by reference TRBV28 and TRBJ2-7, the full variable domain reads DVKVTQSSRYLVKRTGEKVFLECVQDMDHENMFWYRQDPGLGLRLIYFSYDVKMKEKGDIPEGYSVSREKKERFSLILESASTNQTSMYLCASSATGQGVGEQYFGPGTRLTVT.

The chain links TRBV7-3 to TRBJ1-1; D not resolved. The germline V and J ends were trimmed by 3 bases and 1 base, with 9 bases remaining between them. Germline assignment: CDR1 SGHTA and CDR2 FQGTGA. The CDR3 is 14 residues long. CDR3 sequence (DNA): TGTGCCAGCAGCTTTGGACCGGGGAACACTGAAGCTTTCTTT. It yields the protein CASSFGPGNTEAFF.